This TCR beta chain is from a study of T cell responses to AZD1222 COVID-19 vaccine. Notes on this clone: Its specificity is not known.

Profiling relied on immunoSEQ multiplex PCR, and the TCRdb table lists in-frame clones only, not all of them. This table holds around 160,000 clones, just over 90% found once. General study points: Donor demographics were predominantly white British with a female majority; clonal diversity may be underestimated. Nearly half of unique spike-specific TCRs reportedly avoided B.1.351 and B.1.1.7 mutated regions. Seropositivity was recorded at baseline in only a handful of AZD1222 recipients.

The CDR3 has 20 residues. Germline CDR1 MDHEN, CDR2 SYDVKM. Deletions cut 10 bases from V and 10 bases from J, with 41 bases between. This receptor was taken from an adult in good health. The chain employs TRBV28 and TRBJ2-1, with a possible D match to TRBD2 (5 bases). The specimen comprised peripheral blood, sampled on day 0 of MenACWY control vaccination. Here the CDR3 reads CATRVGALRRGEGSPMEQFF. The CDR3 bases are TGTGCCACCCGCGTCGGCGCGCTTAGAAGAGGTGAGGGATCTCCTATGGAGCAGTTCTTC.